These 26 T cell receptor beta chains share one sample of origin, sequenced in a study of cytomegalovirus exposure and HLA in healthy donors (dated by TCRdb to about 2017). The library was generated by the immunoSEQ multiplex PCR assay. For the multiplex PCR, a mixture combining 60 forward primers for TCR Vbeta segments and 13 reverse primers for TCR Jbeta segments was used. TCRdb holds this immuneACCESS table with in-frame rearrangements only. Some clones are missing; in checked studies, unresolved V genes explain under half, and the rest has no known cause. This sample is represented by about 160,000 clones; 80% to 85% of them were singletons. Of the sample, around 4.1% is held by the ten largest clones. Sequencing was performed on PBMCs. The receptors stem from a man between 45 and 60 years old in good health and CMV-seropositive.

This chain uses TRBV7-6 with TRBJ1-4; unclear D gene. Deletions cut 1 base from V and 5 bases from J, with 5 bases between. CDR3 length equals 13 residues. CDR1 and CDR2 (germline): SGHVS, FNYEAQ. The CDR3 reads CASSLGLNEKLFF. CDR3 bases: TGTGCCAGCAGCTTAGGGCTCAATGAAAAACTGTTTTTT.

V is TRBV5-6 and J is TRBJ1-6; 8 nucleotides align to TRBD1. This CDR3 comprises 16 residues. After removal of 2 bases from V and 7 bases from J, the junction contained 8 bases not matched to a gene. CDR1 SGHDT and CDR2 YYEEEE come from the germline V gene. The CDR3 DNA sequence: TGTGCCAGCAGCTTACTGGGCCAGGGGGCGAATTCACCCCTCCACTTT. This codes for CASSLLGQGANSPLHF.

The chain combines TRBV2 with TRBJ1-1, with TRBD1 identical over 8 bases. With 6 bases clipped from V and 2 bases from J, the junction kept 5 bases outside the gene matches. This CDR3 is 14 amino acids long. Per the germline V gene, CDR1 is SNHLY and CDR2 is FYNNEI. This CDR3 is CASSIGQGNTEAFF. In DNA form, the CDR3 reads TGTGCCAGCAGCATAGGACAGGGTAACACTGAAGCTTTCTTT.

This clone was observed a single time. The V call is TRBV10-3, the J call TRBJ2-1; 7 bases map to TRBD2. CDR1 ENHRY and CDR2 SYGVKD come from the germline V gene. This CDR3 is built from 12 residues. The trim removed 10 bases at V and 6 bases at J, leaving 6 bases unmatched. DNA for the CDR3: TGTGCCACCGGGGACTACCTCAATGAGCAGTTCTTC. Protein product: CATGDYLNEQFF.

This sequence joins TRBV13 and TRBJ2-5; 11 nucleotides agree with TRBD1. Gene TRBJ2-7 matches the end of the DNA better, so the J call may be wrong. CDR3 length: 14 residues. The germline gives CDR1 PRHDT, CDR2 FYEKMQ (reference sequence). The CDR3 coding sequence is TGTGCAAGCGGGGGACAGGGGGGGAGGTACGAGCAGTACTTC. As protein: CASGGQGGRYEQYF.

The rearrangement uses TRBV19 and TRBJ1-5; tentative D call: TRBD1 (5 bases). The CDR3 runs 13 residues. Germline assignment: CDR1 LNHDA and CDR2 SQIVND (reference sequence). V shed 5 bases and J shed 2 bases, with 7 bases lying between them. The CDR3 coding sequence is TGTGCCAGTAGTCAGACAGGCAATCAGCCCCAGCATTTT. The encoded protein is CASSQTGNQPQHF.

The J gene is TRBJ2-6, the V gene TRBV7-8; TRBD2 might be the D (6 bases). CDR1 SGHVS and CDR2 FQNEAQ come from the germline V gene. CDR3 size: 13 residues. V was trimmed by 8 bases and J by 4 bases, leaving 9 bases between them. Written as DNA, the CDR3 is TGTGCCAGCGGCGGGGTCGGGGCCAACGTCCTGACTTTC. Translation gives CASGGVGANVLTF. The full variable domain, rest sourced from reference TRBV7-8 and TRBJ2-6, is GAGVSQSPRYKVAKRGQDVALRCDPISGHVSLFWYQQALGQGPEFLTYFQNEAQLDKSGLPSDRFFAERPEGSVSTLKIQRTQQEDSAVYLCASGGVGANVLTFGAGSRLTVL.

V usage is TRBV11-3 and J usage is TRBJ2-7; D possibly corresponds to TRBD2 (6 bases). The germline CDR1 and CDR2 sequences are SGHNT and YENEEA. V was trimmed by 5 bases and J by 0 bases, leaving 11 bases between them. This CDR3 comprises 14 residues. The CDR3 coding sequence is TGTGCCAGCAGCCGACGCGGGGACTCCTACGAGCAGTACTTC. Translation: CASSRRGDSYEQYF.

The chain links TRBV7-9 to TRBJ2-7, with D possibly matching TRBD1 (6 bases). CDR1 SEHNR and CDR2 FQNEAQ come from the germline V gene (reference sequence). V was cut by 4 bases and J by 6 bases, with 16 bases left in between. This CDR3 region has 14 residues. The CDR3 coding sequence is TGTGCCAGCAGCTCTCGGACGGTGGGGGCCGAGCAGTACTTC. This gives the protein CASSSRTVGAEQYF.

This clone was recorded once. The chain uses TRBV13 and TRBJ2-7, with 8 bases aligning to TRBD1. Germline lookup yields CDR1 PRHDT and CDR2 FYEKMQ (reference sequence). The J segment lost 2 bases and the V segment lost 3 bases, leaving 9 bases of the junction unmatched. This CDR3 region has 16 residues. In DNA, the CDR3 is TGTGCCAGCAGCTTCGGGAATAGGGACAGGACCTACGAGCAGTACTTC. It codes for CASSFGNRDRTYEQYF.

Regarding this clone: Germline and junction disagree at one end, which may indicate a read error. The chain is built from TRBV4-2 and TRBJ1-1, with 7 bases lining up with TRBD1. There are 11 residues in the CDR3. Germline values: CDR1 LGHNA, CDR2 YNFKEQ. CDR3 protein: CASSQTLDRVF. The CDR3 DNA is TGTGCCAGCAGCCAGACCCTCGACAGGGTCTTT.

V is TRBV4-3 and J is TRBJ1-5, with D maybe TRBD1 (5 bases). This CDR3 is built from 13 residues. CDR1 and CDR2 from the germline V gene are LGHNA and YSLEER. The V end was cut by 1 base, the J end by 7 bases, with 8 bases between. CDR3 bases: TGCGCCAGCAGCCAAGTCCCAGGGCAGCCCCAGCATTTT. This sequence encodes CASSQVPGQPQHF.

The table lists this clone with a count of one. The V and J genes are TRBV7-8 and TRBJ2-3; 8 nucleotides align to TRBD2. CDR3 length: 15 residues. The J segment lost 6 bases and the V segment lost 6 bases, leaving 11 bases of the junction unmatched. Germline CDR1 reads SGHVS; CDR2 reads FQNEAQ. Here the CDR3 reads CASSQPGLGYDTQYF. The CDR3 DNA follows: TGTGCCAGCAGTCAGCCGGGACTAGGATACGATACGCAGTATTTT. The full variable domain, in which reference TRBV7-8 and TRBJ2-3 provide the parts outside the CDR3, is GAGVSQSPRYKVAKRGQDVALRCDPISGHVSLFWYQQALGQGPEFLTYFQNEAQLDKSGLPSDRFFAERPEGSVSTLKIQRTQQEDSAVYLCASSQPGLGYDTQYFGPGTRLTVL.

The V call is TRBV19, the J call TRBJ2-5; tentatively, D is TRBD2 (5 bases). The CDR3 is 16 amino acids. Trimming took off 5 bases at V and 1 base at J, with 17 bases between the two ends. The germline V gene has CDR1 LNHDA and CDR2 SQIVND (reference sequence). The CDR3 coding sequence is TGTGCCAGTAGTTTCGGGGTGGGCAGAACCCAAGAGACCCAGTACTTC. Translating it yields CASSFGVGRTQETQYF.

The V and J genes are TRBV9 and TRBJ2-7, with 11 bases aligning to TRBD1. The V segment lost 4 bases and the J segment 0 bases; nucleotides outside the gene matches: 3. This CDR3 contains 15 residues. Germline CDR1 is SGDLS and CDR2 is YYNGEE. CDR3 protein: CASSIGTGGSYEQYF. The CDR3 nucleotides read TGTGCCAGCAGCATCGGGACAGGGGGCTCCTACGAGCAGTACTTC.

The sample holds one count of this clone. The gene calls are TRBV6-6 and TRBJ2-3; D not certain. CDR3 size: 12 residues. The germline gives CDR1 MNHNY, CDR2 SVGAGI (reference sequence). V was pared by 6 bases and J by 6 bases, with 10 bases between. For the CDR3, the DNA is TGTGCCAGCAGACGAGAGTTCGATACGCAGTATTTT. Protein: CASRREFDTQYF.

This clone was seen only once. The chain uses TRBV28 and TRBJ1-2; 12 bases align to TRBD1. Per germline, CDR1 MDHEN and CDR2 SYDVKM. Losses at the gene ends were 5 bases for V and 8 bases for J; bases not matched to a gene: 6. The CDR3 extends over 14 amino acids. The CDR3 sequence: CASSVRDRGQGYTF. For the CDR3, the DNA is TGTGCCAGCAGTGTCCGGGACAGGGGGCAAGGCTACACCTTC.

This clone appeared a single time. The V and J genes are TRBV28 and TRBJ2-5, with a weak D call TRBD2 (5 bases). Germline V gene lookup returns CDR1 MDHEN and CDR2 SYDVKM. The ends were cut back, 5 bases at V and 4 bases at J, with 14 bases in the middle. The CDR3 is 14 amino acids. The CDR3 is CASSPTREGETQYF. The CDR3, as DNA: TGTGCCAGCAGTCCCACCCGCGAGGGAGAGACCCAGTACTTC.

The chain carries TRBV4-3 and TRBJ2-1; D not resolved. This CDR3 has 15 amino acids. Between the trimmed V and J ends, which lost 0 bases and 0 bases, there was a span of 6 bases. Germline CDR1 and CDR2: LGHNA and YSLEER. DNA of the CDR3: TGCGCCAGCAGCCAAGATTGGCCCTCCTACAATGAGCAGTTCTTC. Its translation is CASSQDWPSYNEQFF.

The CDR3 here is CASSYHRGQGTEAFF. The CDR3 DNA follows: TGTGCCAGCAGTTACCACAGGGGGCAGGGCACTGAAGCTTTCTTT. The J gene is TRBJ1-1, the V gene TRBV6-5, with 9 positions matching TRBD1. Trimming cost V 2 bases and J 4 bases; bases outside gene matches: 5. Germline CDR1 and CDR2: MNHEY and SVGAGI. The CDR3 sequence is 15 residues long.

In DNA form, the CDR3 reads TGTGCCAGCAGCGTAGTTGTTTTGGGGGCCAAGTACGAGCAGTACTTC. Its protein is CASSVVVLGAKYEQYF. The chain uses TRBV9 and TRBJ2-7; TRBD1 might be the D (6 bases). The germline gives CDR1 SGDLS, CDR2 YYNGEE. Trimming stripped 0 bases from V and 4 bases from J, with 17 bases between. The CDR3 loop spans 16 amino acids. Filled out from reference TRBV9 and TRBJ2-7, the complete variable domain reads DSGVTQTPKHLITATGQRVTLRCSPRSGDLSVYWYQQSLDQGLQFLIQYYNGEERAKGNILERFSAQQFPDLHSELNLSSLELGDSALYFCASSVVVLGAKYEQYFGPGTRLTVT.

V and J are TRBV11-2 and TRBJ2-2; maybe TRBD2 (6 bases). Germline V gene lookup returns CDR1 SGHAT and CDR2 FQNNGV. The CDR3 contains 15 residues. V lost 4 bases and J lost 1, with 10 bases in between. The CDR3 DNA reads TGTGCCAGCAGCTCCCGGACTATGAACACCGGGGAGCTGTTTTTT. Protein product: CASSSRTMNTGELFF.

V usage is TRBV5-4 and J usage is TRBJ2-3; 7 bases are shared with TRBD2. The CDR3 sequence is 15 residues long. Trimming at V came to 4 bases and at J to 0 bases, leaving 5 bases not matched to a gene. Germline CDR1 reads SGHNT; CDR2 reads YYREEE (reference sequence). CDR3 nucleotides: TGTGCCAGCAGCCATCCTAGCGGTAGCACAGATACGCAGTATTTT. This codes for CASSHPSGSTDTQYF.

The chain is built from TRBV15 and TRBJ1-2; 9 positions agree with TRBD1. This CDR3 is built from 17 residues. The germline V gene encodes CDR1 LNHNV and CDR2 YYDKDF (reference sequence). The J segment lost 1 base and the V segment lost 0 bases, leaving 6 bases of the junction unmatched. CDR3 sequence reads: CATSRDHPGQGNYGYTF. CDR3 nucleotide sequence: TGTGCCACCAGCAGAGATCACCCGGGACAGGGTAACTATGGCTACACCTTC. The variable domain in full, completed from reference TRBV15 and TRBJ1-2, reads DAMVIQNPRYQVTQFGKPVTLSCSQTLNHNVMYWYQQKSSQAPKLLFHYYDKDFNNEADTPDNFQSRRPNTSFCFLDIRSPGLGDTAMYLCATSRDHPGQGNYGYTFGSGTRLTVV.

Of note for this clone: An end of the junction does not agree with germline; a read error may underlie this. This rearrangement joins TRBV7-9 to TRBJ2-1; 11 positions agree with TRBD2. The germline CDR1 and CDR2 sequences are SEHNR and FQNEAQ (reference sequence). The CDR3 contains 15 residues. This CDR3 reads CSSRKLAGVGNEQFF. The CDR3 DNA is TGTTCCAGCAGAAAACTAGCGGGAGTCGGCAATGAGCAGTTCTTC.

This chain uses TRBV9 with TRBJ2-5, with TRBD2 matching over 11 bases. The CDR3 sequence is 16 residues long. Germline loops: CDR1 SGDLS, CDR2 YYNGEE. V dropped 4 bases and J dropped 0; count of bases not matched to a gene: 5. CDR3 bases: TGTGCCAGCAGCTCACCGACTAGCGGGGACCAAGAGACCCAGTACTTC. It translates to CASSSPTSGDQETQYF. Drawing the rest from reference TRBV9 and TRBJ2-5, the complete variable domain is DSGVTQTPKHLITATGQRVTLRCSPRSGDLSVYWYQQSLDQGLQFLIQYYNGEERAKGNILERFSAQQFPDLHSELNLSSLELGDSALYFCASSSPTSGDQETQYFGPGTRLLVL.